This entry lists 32 T cell receptor beta chains sequenced from one sample in a study of blood T cell repertoires in COVID-19. Method: immunoSEQ multiplex PCR; TCRdb's copy keeps in-frame clones and lacks some. Among over 250,000 clones listed, around 89% were seen once. The sequencing sample was made of PBMCs or T cells enriched from blood (not recorded which). Receptors were obtained from a woman under 30 who had recovered from COVID-19.

The V gene is TRBV29-1, the J gene TRBJ1-1; 8 nucleotides align to TRBD1. Trimming at V came to 6 bases and at J to 1 base, leaving 4 bases not matched to a gene. This CDR3 has 13 amino acids. CDR1 SQVTM and CDR2 ANQGSEA come from the germline V gene. CDR3 amino acids: CSVRTGTNTEAFF. The CDR3 nucleotides are TGCAGCGTGCGGACAGGGACGAACACTGAAGCTTTCTTT.

This chain connects TRBV7-9 to TRBJ2-3, with D possibly matching TRBD1 (6 bases). The CDR3 length is 14 residues. Germline CDR1 is SEHNR and CDR2 is FQNEAQ (reference sequence). Trimming stripped 5 bases from V and 5 bases from J, with 14 bases between. CDR3 sequence reads: CASSIQSGEDTQYF. The CDR3 bases are TGTGCCAGCAGCATACAATCAGGGGAAGATACGCAGTATTTT.

The chain uses TRBV29-1 and TRBJ1-6, with D unresolved. Per the germline V gene, CDR1 is SQVTM and CDR2 is ANQGSEA. The CDR3 totals 13 residues. Trimming took 5 bases from V and 8 from J, leaving 13 bases between them. The CDR3 DNA sequence: TGCAGCGTTTCGTATGGTGTAGATTCACCCCTCCACTTT. Encoded protein: CSVSYGVDSPLHF.

The rearrangement uses TRBV21-1 and TRBJ2-5; the table's TRBD1 call for D was not verified on the DNA. TRBV21-1 is a documented pseudogene. This CDR3 is 14 amino acids long. The CDR3 sequence is CASIATGSAETQYF. The CDR3 DNA reads as TGTGCCAGCATCGCGACAGGGTCGGCGGAGACCCAGTACTTC.

This clone is a singleton in its sample. The chain uses TRBV18 and TRBJ2-7; possible D gene TRBD1, 5 bases. The CDR3 extends over 12 amino acids. Deletions cut 3 bases from V and 2 bases from J, with 5 bases between. Germline CDR1 KGHSH, CDR2 LQKENI. CDR3: CASSPTAYEQYF. CDR3 nucleotides: TGTGCCAGCTCACCGACAGCCTACGAGCAGTACTTC.

The chain has TRBV6-5 and TRBJ2-7; no reliable D call. The CDR3 totals 14 residues. The V gene's germline CDR1 is MNHEY and CDR2 SVGAGI. Trimming shortened V by 5 bases and J by 2 bases, and 13 bases separated the two germline ends. The CDR3 region has the DNA TGTGCCAGCAGTACCAACACCGAACCCTACGAGCAGTACTTC. Encoded protein: CASSTNTEPYEQYF.

The chain uses TRBV6-6 and TRBJ2-7; D gene unclear. Per germline, CDR1 MNHNY and CDR2 SVGAGI (reference sequence). The V end lost 7 bases, the J end lost 3 bases, and 25 bases lay between the germline ends. This CDR3 has 17 amino acids. The CDR3 coding sequence is TGTGCCAGCACCCGATCCTTCAACCCTGCGTCTCGCTACGAGCAGTACTTC. This codes for CASTRSFNPASRYEQYF.

V gene TRBV5-8 combines with J gene TRBJ2-2, with D unclear. Per germline, CDR1 SGHTS and CDR2 YDEGEE. The CDR3 spans 14 residues. Trimming pared 0 bases from V and 2 bases from J, leaving 5 bases between. The CDR3 region has the DNA TGTGCCAGCAGCTTGGAGAGTAACACCGGGGAGCTGTTTTTT. Amino acids: CASSLESNTGELFF.

The gene calls are TRBV15 and TRBJ1-5; weak D call: TRBD1 (5 bases). The V and J ends lost 1 base and 4 bases respectively, with 17 bases between them. CDR3 length: 17 amino acids. Germline lookup yields CDR1 LNHNV and CDR2 YYDKDF (reference sequence). Here the CDR3 reads CATSRVPGTRRNQPQHF. CDR3 sequence (DNA): TGTGCCACCAGCAGAGTTCCTGGGACTAGGCGAAATCAGCCCCAGCATTTT. Full variable domain (outside the CDR3, taken from reference TRBV15 and TRBJ1-5): DAMVIQNPRYQVTQFGKPVTLSCSQTLNHNVMYWYQQKSSQAPKLLFHYYDKDFNNEADTPDNFQSRRPNTSFCFLDIRSPGLGDTAMYLCATSRVPGTRRNQPQHFGDGTRLSIL.

This clone was seen ten or more times. The chain couples TRBV23-1 to TRBJ2-7; a possible D gene is TRBD1 (5 bases). TRBV23-1 is placed among ORFs of uncertain function. V was shortened by 2 bases and J by 0 bases, with 17 bases between the two germline ends. The CDR3 extends over 17 amino acids. The DNA of the CDR3 is TGCGCCAGCAGTCAAGTCAGGGATCTTACTCGCTCCTACGAGCAGTACTTC. Its protein is CASSQVRDLTRSYEQYF.

This chain links TRBV27 with TRBJ2-5, with D uncertain. V lost 5 bases and J lost 5, with 15 bases in between. The CDR3 spans 14 residues. Germline V gene lookup returns CDR1 MNHEY and CDR2 SMNVEV (reference sequence). The CDR3: CASSPITQPETQYF. CDR3 coding DNA: TGTGCCAGCAGTCCTATCACCCAACCGGAGACCCAGTACTTC.

The chain recombines TRBV2 with TRBJ2-1, with TRBD2 as a possible D gene (7 bases). Trimming shortened V by 6 bases and J by 13 bases, and 19 bases separated the two germline ends. The CDR3 runs to 13 residues. The V gene's germline CDR1 is SNHLY and CDR2 FYNNEI. Here the CDR3 DNA reads TGTGCCAGCAGCCGGGGGACACGGGGGGAACAGTTCTTC. It translates to CASSRGTRGEQFF. Full variable domain (remainder filled in from reference TRBV2 and TRBJ2-1): EPEVTQTPSHQVTQMGQEVILRCVPISNHLYFYWYRQILGQKVEFLVSFYNNEISEKSEIFDDQFSVERPDGSNFTLKIRSTKLEDSAMYFCASSRGTRGEQFFGPGTRLTVL.

This clone was picked up one time. This chain joins TRBV5-1 and TRBJ1-4; TRBD1 matches at 7 bases. J lost 4 bases, V lost 4 bases, and 7 bases had no gene match. The CDR3 contains 15 residues. In germline, CDR1 is SGHRS, CDR2 YFSETQ. DNA of the CDR3: TGCGCCAGCAGCCCCAGGGACAGCTTTAATGAAAAACTGTTTTTT. It encodes CASSPRDSFNEKLFF.

J is TRBJ1-1 and V is TRBV6-5; weak D call: TRBD1 (6 bases). V was shortened by 6 bases and J by 5 bases, with 10 bases between the two germline ends. This CDR3 contains 12 residues. Germline V gene sequence: CDR1 MNHEY, CDR2 SVGAGI. CDR3 DNA sequence: TGTGCCAGCAGCTCAGGGGAGACTGAAGCTTTCTTT. Translation gives CASSSGETEAFF.

The V and J genes are TRBV28 and TRBJ2-7, with D possibly TRBD1 on 5 matching bases. The CDR3 is made up of 13 amino acids. The V and J ends lost 10 bases and 6 bases respectively, with 19 bases between them. The germline CDR1 and CDR2 sequences are MDHEN and SYDVKM. The CDR3 sequence: CAIGQGTVGEQYF. The CDR3 region has the DNA TGTGCCATTGGGCAGGGAACAGTAGGCGAGCAGTACTTC.

The chain joins TRBV5-1 to TRBJ1-3; 7 bases align to TRBD1. Trimming at V came to 3 bases and at J to 0 bases, leaving 0 bases not matched to a gene. The germline V gene encodes CDR1 SGHRS and CDR2 YFSETQ. The CDR3 covers 14 residues. The CDR3 DNA follows: TGCGCCAGCAGCTGGGACAGCTCTGGAAACACCATATATTTT. It yields the protein CASSWDSSGNTIYF.

The CDR3 region has the DNA TGCGCCAGCAGCCAAGATCGGGGATACAATTCACCCCTCCACTTT. Protein product: CASSQDRGYNSPLHF. V gene TRBV4-1 combines with J gene TRBJ1-6; D is unclear. Per the germline V gene, CDR1 is MGHRA and CDR2 is YSYEKL. V gave up 0 bases and J gave up 7 bases, with 10 bases separating them. The CDR3 extends over 15 amino acids.

This sequence joins TRBV5-1 and TRBJ1-2; 9 nucleotides align to TRBD1. The length of the CDR3 is 13 residues. Losses at the gene ends were 2 bases for V and 6 bases for J; bases not matched to a gene: 2. Germline V gene data show CDR1 as SGHRS and CDR2 as YFSETQ. CDR3 sequence: CASSFRDRDGYTF. As DNA, the CDR3 is TGCGCCAGCAGCTTCCGGGACAGGGATGGCTACACCTTC.

The CDR3 loop is CATSDPDSDGYTF. The CDR3 DNA follows: TGTGCCACCAGTGATCCGGACAGTGATGGCTACACCTTC. The rearrangement joins TRBV24-1 to TRBJ1-2; TRBD1 is a possible D gene (6 bases). Germline V gene sequence: CDR1 KGHDR, CDR2 SFDVKD. This CDR3 region has 13 residues. V was clipped by 3 bases and J by 6 bases, with 10 bases between them.

This clone was recorded only once. The V and J genes are TRBV3-1 (or the pseudogene TRBV3-2) and TRBJ1-6; TRBD1 agrees at 11 bases. This CDR3 comprises 15 residues. J lost 10 bases, V lost 4 bases, and 6 bases had no gene match. Germline V gene data show CDR1 as LGHDT and CDR2 as YNNKEL (reference sequence). CDR3 loop: CASSPQGTGGSPLHF. The CDR3 DNA reads TGTGCCAGCAGCCCCCAGGGGACAGGGGGATCACCCCTCCACTTT.

The chain couples TRBV18 to TRBJ2-5, with TRBD2 matching 9 bases. CDR1 is KGHSH, CDR2 LQKENI, per germline. This CDR3 contains 16 residues. Losses at the gene ends were 4 bases for V and 4 bases for J; bases not matched to a gene: 10. The CDR3 loop reads CASSLRLAGNTETQYF. CDR3 coding DNA: TGTGCCAGCTCACTTCGGCTAGCGGGGAATACAGAGACCCAGTACTTC.

This chain links TRBV9 with TRBJ2-7; 7 bases match TRBD1. Germline V gene data show CDR1 as SGDLS and CDR2 as YYNGEE. With V trimmed by 3 bases and J by 0 bases, 3 bases remained unmatched. The CDR3 consists of 14 residues. CDR3 in DNA: TGTGCCAGCAGCGCCCGACAGGGCTCCTACGAGCAGTACTTC. Translation: CASSARQGSYEQYF.

The V and J genes are TRBV27 and TRBJ1-1, with D perhaps matching TRBD1 (6 bases). V was cut by 0 bases and J by 0 bases, with 11 bases left in between. CDR1 is MNHEY, CDR2 SMNVEV, per germline (reference sequence). The CDR3 consists of 16 residues. CDR3 DNA sequence: TGTGCCAGCAGTTTATCGATAGACAGGTTGAACACTGAAGCTTTCTTT. It yields the protein CASSLSIDRLNTEAFF.

V and J are TRBV28 and TRBJ1-2; the D gene is possibly TRBD1 (5 bases). CDR3 length: 14 amino acids. CDR1 MDHEN and CDR2 SYDVKM come from the germline V gene. Trimming removed 6 bases from V and 3 bases from J, with 14 bases in between. The CDR3 loop reads CASSPQGMDYGYTF. For the CDR3, the DNA is TGTGCCAGCAGCCCTCAGGGTATGGACTATGGCTACACCTTC.

The genes are TRBV19 and TRBJ1-2; 10 bases match TRBD1. CDR1 and CDR2 (germline): LNHDA, SQIVND (reference sequence). Trimming cost V 6 bases and J 4 bases; bases outside gene matches: 2. CDR3 length: 13 amino acids. CDR3 loop: CASRRDRGYGYTF. CDR3 sequence (DNA): TGTGCCAGTAGGCGGGACAGGGGCTATGGCTACACCTTC.

The chain employs TRBV15 and TRBJ2-7; no reliable D call. The germline V gene has CDR1 LNHNV and CDR2 YYDKDF (reference sequence). Trimming cost V 4 bases and J 5 bases, with 15 bases left between them. CDR3 length equals 14 residues. CDR3 sequence reads: CATSTGPIPDEQYF. As DNA, the CDR3 is TGTGCCACCAGCACAGGCCCCATTCCGGACGAGCAGTACTTC.

DNA of the CDR3: TGTGCCAGTAGTAGGGGGACAGGGCTTTTGAATCAGCCCCAGCATTTT. It specifies CASSRGTGLLNQPQHF. The V gene is TRBV19, the J gene TRBJ1-5; 9 bases are a match to TRBD1. The CDR3 spans 16 residues. Germline values: CDR1 LNHDA, CDR2 SQIVND (reference sequence). V shed 4 bases and J 4 bases; nucleotides not matched to a gene: 8.

The chain employs TRBV4-1 and TRBJ2-5; the match to TRBD2 covers 7 bases. Per the germline V gene, CDR1 is MGHRA and CDR2 is YSYEKL. The junction had 21 bases not matched to a gene; V was cut back by 0 bases and J by 5 bases. The CDR3 has 20 residues. The CDR3 region has the DNA TGCGCCAGCAGCCAAGATTTCCATCCTTCCTTCGCGGGGGATGTCGAGACCCAGTACTTC. Protein sequence: CASSQDFHPSFAGDVETQYF.

With regard to this clone: A read error may account for a junction end that differs from germline. The chain has TRBV9 and TRBJ2-2, with 8 bases lining up with TRBD2. The CDR3 has 15 residues. Per germline, CDR1 SGDLS and CDR2 YYNGEE. The chain's CDR3 is CASNVTGGATGELFF. As DNA, the CDR3 is TGTGCCAGCAACGTAACCGGGGGGGCCACCGGGGAGCTGTTTTTT.

This chain links TRBV15 with TRBJ1-6; D is undetermined. CDR3 length: 15 amino acids. Trimming removed 6 bases at V and 4 bases at J, with 13 bases between. Germline V gives CDR1 LNHNV, CDR2 YYDKDF (reference sequence). CDR3 bases: TGTGCCACCAGACCCGGCGAGGCGTATAATTCACCCCTCCACTTT. Protein sequence: CATRPGEAYNSPLHF.

The chain couples TRBV11-2 to TRBJ1-2; D is ambiguous. Germline lookup yields CDR1 SGHAT and CDR2 FQNNGV. The CDR3 totals 14 residues. V was pared by 5 bases and J by 5 bases, with 15 bases between. This CDR3 reads CASSPPEIPYGYTF. The CDR3 nucleotides read TGTGCCAGCAGCCCACCCGAGATCCCTTATGGCTACACCTTC.

V usage is TRBV18 and J usage is TRBJ1-5, with a possible D match to TRBD1 (6 bases). Trimming took 3 bases from V and 0 from J, leaving 12 bases between them. CDR1 and CDR2 from the germline V gene are KGHSH and LQKENI. This CDR3 spans 16 amino acids. For the CDR3, the DNA is TGTGCCAGCTCACCTACAGGGAGCAATAGCAATCAGCCCCAGCATTTT. It yields the protein CASSPTGSNSNQPQHF.